Listed below are T cell receptor beta chains from one sample, sequenced in a study of Graves' ophthalmopathy and Graves' hyperthyroidism. TCRdb reanalysed the multiplex PCR reads using MiXCR and keeps one entry per CDR3 protein. The sample yields about 220,000 distinct CDR3 sequences, 20% to 25% seen once. The material sequenced was peripheral blood. All receptors derive from a woman aged 50 to 60 with Graves' ophthalmopathy. Each CDR3 is given with its conserved first and last residue. A D gene is named only where the DNA matches it firmly. Only some rows state a clone size, as once, few, many or a class for expanded clones.

NA	TRBV6-1	many	TRBJ1-5	CASSGPSWGNQPQHF	TGTGCCAGCAGTGGGCCATCCTGGGGCAATCAGCCCCAGCATTTT
NA	TRBV24-1	many	TRBJ1-5	CATRQDSNQPQHF	TGTGCCACCAGACAGGATAGCAATCAGCCCCAGCATTTT
NA	TRBV27	many	TRBJ1-2	CASSFVQDYGYTF	TGTGCCAGCAGTTTTGTACAGGACTATGGCTACACCTTC
NA	TRBV6-2/TRBV6-3	many	TRBJ2-5	CATNRAGETQYF	TGTGCCACCAACAGGGCGGGGGAGACCCAGTACTTC
NA	TRBV12-3/TRBV12-4	few	TRBJ1-5	CASSFLGWPNYQPQHF	TGTGCCAGCAGTTTCTTGGGGTGGCCGAACTATCAGCCCCAGCATTTT
TRBD1	TRBV6-2/TRBV6-3	NA	TRBJ1-1	CASERGGGITEAFF	TGTGCCAGCGAGAGGGGAGGGGGCATCACTGAAGCTTTCTTT
TRBD2	TRBV18	many	TRBJ2-7	CASSPPRGSSSYEQYF	TGTGCCAGCTCACCACCGCGGGGGAGCAGCTCCTACGAGCAGTACTTC
NA	TRBV30	few	TRBJ2-7	CAWSVSGAGLVQYF	TGTGCCTGGAGTGTTTCTGGGGCAGGGTTAGTGCAGTACTTC
TRBD1	TRBV10-3	many	TRBJ2-7	CAIRLTGSSDEQYF	TGTGCCATCAGGTTGACAGGGAGTAGCGACGAGCAGTACTTC
NA	TRBV20-1	many	TRBJ2-5	CSVPKGGPKETQYF	TGCAGTGTACCTAAAGGGGGACCAAAAGAGACCCAGTACTTC
NA	TRBV7-9	few	TRBJ1-6	CASSSPTGSPLHF	TGTGCCAGCAGCTCCCCAACAGGGTCACCCCTCCACTTT
TRBD2	TRBV7-9	many	TRBJ2-7	CASSFSGSTYEQYF	TGTGCCAGCAGCTTTAGCGGGAGCACCTACGAGCAGTACTTC
TRBD2	TRBV4-2	few	TRBJ2-7	CASSQDPSGSVQSYEQYF	TGTGCCAGCAGCCAAGATCCTAGCGGGAGTGTACAATCCTACGAGCAGTACTTC
NA	TRBV12-3/TRBV12-4	many	TRBJ2-7	CASSWGSEQYF	TGTGCCAGCAGTTGGGGTTCGGAGCAGTACTTC
NA	TRBV6-5	many	TRBJ2-2	CASSKNRNTGELFF	TGTGCCAGCAGCAAGAACAGGAACACCGGGGAGCTGTTTTTT
NA	TRBV12-3/TRBV12-4	many	TRBJ1-3	CASSLAGGGNTIYF	TGTGCCAGCAGTTTAGCAGGGGGGGGAAACACCATATATTTT
TRBD2	TRBV12-3/TRBV12-4	NA	TRBJ2-7	CASRGGSRSEQYF	TGTGCCAGCCGGGGCGGGAGCCGTTCCGAGCAGTACTTC
NA	TRBV5-1	many	TRBJ1-5	CASSEWINQPQHF	TGCGCCAGCAGCGAGTGGATCAATCAGCCCCAGCATTTT
TRBD1	TRBV20-1	many	TRBJ2-2	CSAAQGAGGELFF	TGCAGTGCGGCACAGGGGGCAGGCGGGGAGCTGTTTTTT
NA	TRBV6-5	many	TRBJ1-1	CASAPEIEAFF	TGTGCCAGCGCACCAGAAATTGAAGCTTTCTTT
NA	TRBV6-1	many	TRBJ2-7	CASRSVGTQEQYF	TGTGCCAGCAGGTCTGTTGGGACCCAAGAGCAGTACTTC
TRBD1	TRBV7-9	many	TRBJ2-7	CASSFGTGRYEQYF	TGTGCCAGCAGCTTCGGGACAGGTCGCTACGAGCAGTACTTC
NA	TRBV11-2	many	TRBJ2-7	CASSPGTQQYF	TGTGCCAGCAGCCCCGGGACACAGCAGTACTTC
TRBD1	TRBV29-1	many	TRBJ1-5	CSVGTGRGQPQHF	TGCAGCGTTGGGACAGGGAGGGGTCAGCCCCAGCATTTT
TRBD1	TRBV11-2	many	TRBJ2-5	CASSDRDRVPQETQYF	TGTGCCAGCAGTGACCGGGACAGGGTGCCCCAAGAGACCCAGTACTTC
NA	TRBV12-3/TRBV12-4	NA	TRBJ1-3	CASSPRNLSGNTIYF	TGTGCCAGCAGTCCCCGGAACCTCTCTGGAAACACCATATATTTT
NA	TRBV20-1	many	TRBJ1-6	CSALINPDNSPLHF	TGCAGTGCCCTAATCAATCCGGATAATTCACCCCTCCACTTT
NA	TRBV18	NA	TRBJ1-1	CASSPPGRMNTEAFF	TGTGCCAGCTCACCACCGGGACGGATGAACACTGAAGCTTTCTTT
TRBD1	TRBV19	many	TRBJ1-5	CASKDRGYQPQHF	TGTGCCAGTAAGGACAGGGGGTATCAGCCCCAGCATTTT
NA	TRBV20-1	few	TRBJ2-2	CSATKSTGELFF	TGCAGTGCAACGAAGTCCACCGGGGAGCTGTTTTTT
TRBD1	TRBV19	many	TRBJ1-2	CASSMDRERYYGYTF	TGTGCCAGTAGTATGGACAGGGAGCGGTACTATGGCTACACCTTC
TRBD2	TRBV7-2	many	TRBJ2-5	CASSLSGGNQETQYF	TGTGCCAGCAGCTTGAGCGGGGGTAACCAAGAGACCCAGTACTTC
TRBD2	TRBV28	many	TRBJ2-7	CASSLQTSGTPWQYF	TGTGCCAGCAGTTTACAGACTAGCGGGACTCCATGGCAGTACTTC
TRBD1	TRBV12-3/TRBV12-4	NA	TRBJ2-7	CASRPPGQGFREQYF	TGTGCCAGCAGACCCCCGGGACAGGGATTTCGCGAGCAGTACTTC
TRBD2	TRBV20-1	many	TRBJ2-7	CSASMLAGGTPYEQYF	TGCAGTGCTAGTATGCTAGCGGGTGGAACGCCCTACGAGCAGTACTTC
TRBD2	TRBV7-3	many	TRBJ2-5	CASSPYRAGGPLETQYF	TGTGCCAGCAGCCCCTACCGAGCGGGAGGGCCCTTAGAGACCCAGTACTTC
TRBD2	TRBV20-1	NA	TRBJ2-7	CSAPRDYYEQYF	TGCAGTGCTCCCCGGGACTACTACGAGCAGTACTTC
NA	TRBV20-1	many	TRBJ2-2	CSARAGAGELFF	TGCAGTGCCAGGGCTGGGGCCGGGGAGCTGTTTTTT
NA	TRBV18	NA	TRBJ2-2	CASSPGAARLTGELFF	TGTGCCAGCTCACCTGGGGCAGCGCGACTAACCGGGGAGCTGTTTTTT
NA	TRBV20-1	many	TRBJ1-6	CSARDSGPNSPLHF	TGCAGTGCTAGAGATTCAGGGCCCAATTCACCCCTCCACTTT
NA	TRBV30	many	TRBJ1-5	CATGRGNNQPQHF	TGTGCCACCGGCAGGGGCAACAATCAGCCCCAGCATTTT
NA	TRBV19	NA	TRBJ1-1	CASKRGANTEAFF	TGTGCCAGTAAGCGGGGGGCGAACACTGAAGCTTTCTTT
TRBD2	TRBV7-9	few	TRBJ2-2	CATTGTSVNTGELFF	TGTGCCACGACCGGGACTAGCGTGAACACCGGGGAGCTGTTTTTT